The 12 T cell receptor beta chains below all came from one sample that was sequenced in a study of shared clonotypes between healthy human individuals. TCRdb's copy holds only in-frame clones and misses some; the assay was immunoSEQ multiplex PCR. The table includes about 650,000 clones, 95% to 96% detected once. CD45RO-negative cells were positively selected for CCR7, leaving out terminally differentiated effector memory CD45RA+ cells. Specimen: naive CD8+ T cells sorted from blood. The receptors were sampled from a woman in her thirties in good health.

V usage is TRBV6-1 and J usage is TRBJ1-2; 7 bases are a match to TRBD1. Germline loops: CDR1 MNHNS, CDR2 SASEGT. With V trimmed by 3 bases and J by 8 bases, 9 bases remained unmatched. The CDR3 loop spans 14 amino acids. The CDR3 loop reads CASSEGTEKRGYTF. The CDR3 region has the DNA TGTGCCAGCAGTGAGGGGACAGAGAAGCGCGGCTACACCTTC.

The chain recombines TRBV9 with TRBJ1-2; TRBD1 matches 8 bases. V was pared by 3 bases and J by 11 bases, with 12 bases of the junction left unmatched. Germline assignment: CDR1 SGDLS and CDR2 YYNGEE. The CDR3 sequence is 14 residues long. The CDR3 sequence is CASSGLLDRGGYTF. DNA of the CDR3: TGTGCCAGCAGCGGACTTTTAGACAGGGGAGGGTACACCTTC.

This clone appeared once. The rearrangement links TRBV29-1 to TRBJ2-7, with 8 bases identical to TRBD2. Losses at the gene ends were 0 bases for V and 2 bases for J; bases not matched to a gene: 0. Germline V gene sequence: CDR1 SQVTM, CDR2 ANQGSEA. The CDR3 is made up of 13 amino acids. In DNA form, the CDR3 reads TGCAGCGTTGAAGATAGCGGGACCTACGAGCAGTACTTC. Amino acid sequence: CSVEDSGTYEQYF.

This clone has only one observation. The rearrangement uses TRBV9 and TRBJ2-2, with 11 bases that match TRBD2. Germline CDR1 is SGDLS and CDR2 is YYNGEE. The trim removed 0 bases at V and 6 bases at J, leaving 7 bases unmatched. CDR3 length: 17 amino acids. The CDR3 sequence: CASSVEASGRFSGELFF. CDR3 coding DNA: TGTGCCAGCAGCGTAGAGGCTAGCGGGAGGTTTTCCGGGGAGCTGTTTTTT.

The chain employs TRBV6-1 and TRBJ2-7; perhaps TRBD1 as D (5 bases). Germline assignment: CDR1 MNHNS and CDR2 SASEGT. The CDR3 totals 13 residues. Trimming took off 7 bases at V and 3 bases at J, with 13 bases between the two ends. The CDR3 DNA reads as TGTGCCAGCAACTGGGGCGGAGACTACGAGCAGTACTTC. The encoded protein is CASNWGGDYEQYF.

CDR3 in amino acids: CASSDVNSGRANEQFF. The CDR3 DNA reads as TGTGCCAGCAGCGACGTTAATAGCGGGAGGGCTAATGAGCAGTTCTTC. The chain combines TRBV13 with TRBJ2-1, with TRBD2 identical over 11 bases. CDR1 and CDR2 from the germline V gene are PRHDT and FYEKMQ (reference sequence). The junction had 10 bases not matched to a gene; V was cut back by 5 bases and J by 7 bases. The CDR3 spans 16 residues. The whole variable domain, filled in from reference TRBV13 and TRBJ2-1, reads AAGVIQSPRHLIKEKRETATLKCYPIPRHDTVYWYQQGPGQDPQFLISFYEKMQSDKGSIPDRFSAQQFSDYHSELNMSSLELGDSALYFCASSDVNSGRANEQFFGPGTRLTVL.

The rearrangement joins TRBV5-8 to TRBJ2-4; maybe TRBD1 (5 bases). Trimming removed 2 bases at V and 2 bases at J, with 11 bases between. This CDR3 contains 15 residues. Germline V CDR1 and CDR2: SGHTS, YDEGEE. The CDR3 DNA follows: TGTGCCAGCAGCTTCAGGGATCCCTCCAAAAACATTCAGTACTTC. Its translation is CASSFRDPSKNIQYF. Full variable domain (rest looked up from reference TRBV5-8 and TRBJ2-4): EAGVTQSPTHLIKTRGQQATLRCSPISGHTSVYWYQQALGLGLQFLLWYDEGEERNRGNFPPRFSGRQFPNYSSELNVNALELEDSALYLCASSFRDPSKNIQYFGAGTRLSVL.

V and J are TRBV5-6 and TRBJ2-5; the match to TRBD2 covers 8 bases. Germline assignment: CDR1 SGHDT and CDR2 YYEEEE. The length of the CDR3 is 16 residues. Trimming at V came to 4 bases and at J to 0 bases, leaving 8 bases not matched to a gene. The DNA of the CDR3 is TGTGCCAGCAGCCCGACTAGCGACACGTACCAAGAGACCCAGTACTTC. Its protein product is CASSPTSDTYQETQYF.

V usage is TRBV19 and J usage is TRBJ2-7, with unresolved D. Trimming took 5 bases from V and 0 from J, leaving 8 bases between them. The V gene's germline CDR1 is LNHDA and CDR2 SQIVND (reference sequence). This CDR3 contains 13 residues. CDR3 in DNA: TGTGCCAGTAGTGGCAGTAACTCCTACGAGCAGTACTTC. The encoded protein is CASSGSNSYEQYF. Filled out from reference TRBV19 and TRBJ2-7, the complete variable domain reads DGGITQSPKYLFRKEGQNVTLSCEQNLNHDAMYWYRQDPGQGLRLIYYSQIVNDFQKGDIAEGYSVSREKKESFPLTVTSAQKNPTAFYLCASSGSNSYEQYFGPGTRLTVT.

CDR3 sequence reads: CASSLTGGVNQPQHF. The CDR3 DNA follows: TGTGCCAGCAGCCTCACAGGGGGCGTCAATCAGCCCCAGCATTTT. J is TRBJ1-5 and V is TRBV9; 9 bases are shared with TRBD1. V shed 4 bases, J shed 3 bases, and the junction held 5 bases outside the gene matches. This CDR3 comprises 15 residues. CDR1 and CDR2 (germline): SGDLS, YYNGEE.

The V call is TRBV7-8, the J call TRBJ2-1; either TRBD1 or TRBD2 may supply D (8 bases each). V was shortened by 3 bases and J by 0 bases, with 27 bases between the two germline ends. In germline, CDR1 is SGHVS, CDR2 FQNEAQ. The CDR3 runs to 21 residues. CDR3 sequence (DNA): TGTGCCAGCAGCTTCCCCGCGGGACAGGTGACTAGCGAGAGCTCCTACAATGAGCAGTTCTTC. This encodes CASSFPAGQVTSESSYNEQFF.

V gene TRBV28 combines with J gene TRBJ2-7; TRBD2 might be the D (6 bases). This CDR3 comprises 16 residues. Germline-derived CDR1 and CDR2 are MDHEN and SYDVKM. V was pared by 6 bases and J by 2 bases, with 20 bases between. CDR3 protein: CASSWRISGNTYEQYF. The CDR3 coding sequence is TGTGCCAGCAGCTGGAGGATTAGCGGCAACACCTACGAGCAGTACTTC.